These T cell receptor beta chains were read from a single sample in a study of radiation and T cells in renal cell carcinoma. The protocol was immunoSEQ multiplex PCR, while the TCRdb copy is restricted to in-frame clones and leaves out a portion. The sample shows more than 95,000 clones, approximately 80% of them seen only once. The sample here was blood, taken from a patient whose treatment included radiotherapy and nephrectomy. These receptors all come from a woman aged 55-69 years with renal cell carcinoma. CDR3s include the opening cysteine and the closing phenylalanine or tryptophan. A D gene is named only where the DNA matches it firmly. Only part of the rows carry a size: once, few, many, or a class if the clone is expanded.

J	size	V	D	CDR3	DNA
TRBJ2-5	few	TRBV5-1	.	CASSLWGGSKQETQYF	TGCGCCAGCAGCTTGTGGGGGGGCTCGAAACAAGAGACCCAGTACTTC
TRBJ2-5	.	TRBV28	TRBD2	CASSLGLAVETQYF	TGTGCCAGCAGTTTGGGGCTAGCGGTAGAGACCCAGTACTTC
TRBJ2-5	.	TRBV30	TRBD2	CAWELAGGEETQYF	TGTGCCTGGGAGCTAGCGGGAGGGGAGGAGACCCAGTACTTC
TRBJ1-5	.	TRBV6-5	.	CASSPRGNQPQHF	TGTGCCAGCAGTCCCAGGGGTAATCAGCCCCAGCATTTT
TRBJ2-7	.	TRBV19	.	CASSTGLLGLEQYF	TGTGCCAGTAGTACGGGACTTCTAGGGCTCGAGCAGTACTTC
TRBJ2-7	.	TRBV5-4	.	CASSLDTGSHEQYF	TGTGCCAGCAGCTTGGATACGGGGTCCCACGAGCAGTACTTC
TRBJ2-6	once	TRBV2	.	CASSSRDSGANVLTF	TGTGCCAGCAGTTCGCGGGACTCTGGGGCCAACGTCCTGACTTTC
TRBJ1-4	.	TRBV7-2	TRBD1	CASSLVGQGEEKLFF	TGTGCCAGCAGCTTAGTAGGACAGGGCGAGGAAAAACTGTTTTTT
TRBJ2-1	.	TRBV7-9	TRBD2	CASSSGLANNEQFF	TGTGCCAGCAGCTCAGGACTAGCGAACAATGAGCAGTTCTTC
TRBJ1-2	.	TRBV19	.	CASKAGPYGYTF	TGTGCCAGTAAGGCAGGGCCCTATGGCTACACCTTC
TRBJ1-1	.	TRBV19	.	CASSMRVGLTEAFF	TGTGCCAGTAGTATGCGGGTAGGGCTCACTGAAGCTTTCTTT
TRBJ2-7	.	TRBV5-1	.	CASSLASPPEDEQYF	TGCGCCAGCAGCTTGGCAAGTCCCCCGGAAGACGAGCAGTACTTC
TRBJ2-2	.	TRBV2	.	CASNSKGGGELFF	TGTGCCAGCAACAGTAAGGGCGGCGGGGAGCTGTTTTTT
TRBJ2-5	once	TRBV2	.	CARLSEGNQETQYF	TGTGCCAGGCTATCCGAGGGAAACCAAGAGACCCAGTACTTC
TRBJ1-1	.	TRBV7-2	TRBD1	CASSLVGQANTEAFF	TGTGCCAGCAGCTTAGTAGGACAGGCGAACACTGAAGCTTTCTTT
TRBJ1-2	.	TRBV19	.	CASSMAATHPRPTF	TGTGCCAGTAGTATGGCCGCAACCCACCCTCGCCCCACCTTC
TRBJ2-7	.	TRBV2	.	CASSYQGFSYEQYF	TGTGCCAGCAGTTACCAGGGGTTCTCCTACGAGCAGTACTTC
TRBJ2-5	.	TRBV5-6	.	CASSGGPKETQYF	TGTGCCAGCAGCGGGGGCCCGAAGGAGACCCAGTACTTC
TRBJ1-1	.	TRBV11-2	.	CASSLDTGSLTEAFF	TGTGCCAGCAGCTTAGATACGGGCAGTCTCACTGAAGCTTTCTTT
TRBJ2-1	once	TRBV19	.	CASSPAVGNEQFF	TGTGCCAGTAGTCCAGCAGTGGGTAATGAGCAGTTCTTC
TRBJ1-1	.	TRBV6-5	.	CASSYNRLNTEAFF	TGTGCCAGCAGTTACAACCGCCTGAACACTGAAGCTTTCTTT
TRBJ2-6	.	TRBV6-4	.	CASSDEDPGTGANVLTF	TGTGCCAGCAGTGACGAGGACCCAGGAACCGGGGCCAACGTCCTGACTTTC
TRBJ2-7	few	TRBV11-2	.	CASSLVLYEQYF	TGTGCCAGCAGCTTAGTCCTCTACGAGCAGTACTTC
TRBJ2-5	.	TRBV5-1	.	CASSLLGEKETQYF	TGCGCCAGCAGCTTATTGGGAGAAAAAGAGACCCAGTACTTC
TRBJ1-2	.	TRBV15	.	CATSRDLYTPGRGYTF	TGTGCCACCAGCAGAGATCTATATACCCCGGGCCGGGGCTACACCTTC
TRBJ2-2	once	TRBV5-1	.	CASSLQGNPTGELFF	TGCGCCAGCAGCTTGCAGGGTAATCCAACCGGGGAGCTGTTTTTT
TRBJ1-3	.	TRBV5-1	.	CASSLTSGNTIYF	TGCGCCAGCAGCTTGACCTCTGGAAACACCATATATTTT
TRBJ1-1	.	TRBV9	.	CASSVGMNTEAFF	TGTGCCAGCAGCGTAGGGATGAACACTGAAGCTTTCTTT
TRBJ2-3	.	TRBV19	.	CASSIAGTDTQYF	TGTGCCAGTAGTATAGCCGGCACAGATACGCAGTATTTT
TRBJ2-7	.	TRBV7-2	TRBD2	CASSLVLISGGEEQYF	TGTGCCAGCAGCTTAGTTTTGATTAGCGGGGGGGAGGAGCAGTACTTC
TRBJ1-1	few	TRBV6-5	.	CASSYSPGMNTEAFF	TGTGCCAGCAGTTACTCGCCGGGGATGAACACTGAAGCTTTCTTT
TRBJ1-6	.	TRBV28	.	CASSSLQASYNSPLHF	TGTGCCAGCAGTTCCCTACAGGCCTCCTATAATTCACCCCTCCACTTT
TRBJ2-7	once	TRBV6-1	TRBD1	CASSEAQRQGPPYEQYF	TGTGCCAGCAGTGAAGCACAACGACAGGGGCCCCCCTACGAGCAGTACTTC
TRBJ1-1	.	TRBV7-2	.	CASSLGGAEAFF	TGTGCCAGCAGCTTAGGGGGGGCTGAAGCTTTCTTT
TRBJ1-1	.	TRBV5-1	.	CASSPTGTLAAMNTEAFF	TGCGCCAGCAGCCCGACTGGGACTCTTGCTGCGATGAACACTGAAGCTTTCTTT
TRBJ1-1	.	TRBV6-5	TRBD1	CASSEVGTGGEAFF	TGTGCCAGCAGTGAAGTGGGGACAGGGGGTGAAGCTTTCTTT
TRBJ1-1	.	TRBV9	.	CASSPQVMNTEAFF	TGTGCCAGCAGCCCACAGGTTATGAACACTGAAGCTTTCTTT
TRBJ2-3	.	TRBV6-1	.	CASSEIAEDTDTQYF	TGTGCCAGCAGCGAAATAGCGGAGGACACAGATACGCAGTATTTT
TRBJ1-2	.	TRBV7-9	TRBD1	CASSSTGYGYTF	TGTGCCAGCAGTTCGACAGGGTATGGCTACACCTTC
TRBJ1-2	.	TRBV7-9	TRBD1	CASSLGRGLGYGYTF	TGTGCCAGCAGCTTAGGCAGGGGGCTAGGCTATGGCTACACCTTC
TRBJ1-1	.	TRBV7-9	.	CASSLELAEAFF	TGTGCCAGCAGCTTAGAGCTCGCTGAAGCTTTCTTT
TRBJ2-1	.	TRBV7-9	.	CASSLELPWANEQFF	TGTGCCAGCAGCTTAGAGCTGCCTTGGGCCAATGAGCAGTTCTTC
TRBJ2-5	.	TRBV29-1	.	CSVADQETQYF	TGCAGCGTTGCGGACCAAGAGACCCAGTACTTC
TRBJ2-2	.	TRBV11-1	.	CASSLGTGLTGELFF	TGTGCCAGCAGCCTCGGAACAGGGCTCACCGGGGAGCTGTTTTTT
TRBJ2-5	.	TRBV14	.	CASSQIAGSEPNF	TGTGCCAGCAGCCAGATAGCAGGCTCAGAACCAAACTTC
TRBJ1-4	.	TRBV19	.	CASRAGEKLFF	TGTGCCAGTAGGGCGGGTGAAAAACTGTTTTTT
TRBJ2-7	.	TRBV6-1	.	CASSEAGRGYSYEQYF	TGTGCCAGCAGTGAAGCGGGCAGGGGCTACTCCTACGAGCAGTACTTC
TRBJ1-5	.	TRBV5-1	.	CASSLDGYQPQHF	TGCGCCAGCAGCTTAGACGGATATCAGCCCCAGCATTTT
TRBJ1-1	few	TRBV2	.	CASILDTEAFF	.
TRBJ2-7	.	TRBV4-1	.	CASSQGMYEQYF	TGCGCCAGCAGCCAAGGCATGTACGAGCAGTACTTC
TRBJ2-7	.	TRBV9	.	CASSVGGPSYEQYF	TGTGCCAGCAGCGTTGGGGGCCCCTCCTACGAGCAGTACTTC
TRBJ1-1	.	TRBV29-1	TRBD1	CSTPNRGVNTEAFF	TGCAGTACCCCCAACAGGGGTGTGAACACTGAAGCTTTCTTT
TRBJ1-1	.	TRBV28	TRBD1	CASSSSGQGLMNTEAFF	TGTGCCAGCAGTTCCTCGGGACAGGGGTTGATGAACACTGAAGCTTTCTTT
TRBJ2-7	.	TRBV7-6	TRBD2	CASSPTSGAYEQYF	TGTGCCAGCAGCCCCACTAGCGGAGCCTACGAGCAGTACTTC
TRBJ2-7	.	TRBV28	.	CASVRLDTYEQYF	TGTGCCAGTGTCAGGCTCGACACCTACGAGCAGTACTTC
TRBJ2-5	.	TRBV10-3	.	CAIRAGDETQYF	TGTGCCATCAGGGCTGGGGACGAGACCCAGTACTTC
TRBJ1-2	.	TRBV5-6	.	CASSADRTNYGYTF	TGTGCCAGCAGCGCGGACAGAACAAACTATGGCTACACCTTC